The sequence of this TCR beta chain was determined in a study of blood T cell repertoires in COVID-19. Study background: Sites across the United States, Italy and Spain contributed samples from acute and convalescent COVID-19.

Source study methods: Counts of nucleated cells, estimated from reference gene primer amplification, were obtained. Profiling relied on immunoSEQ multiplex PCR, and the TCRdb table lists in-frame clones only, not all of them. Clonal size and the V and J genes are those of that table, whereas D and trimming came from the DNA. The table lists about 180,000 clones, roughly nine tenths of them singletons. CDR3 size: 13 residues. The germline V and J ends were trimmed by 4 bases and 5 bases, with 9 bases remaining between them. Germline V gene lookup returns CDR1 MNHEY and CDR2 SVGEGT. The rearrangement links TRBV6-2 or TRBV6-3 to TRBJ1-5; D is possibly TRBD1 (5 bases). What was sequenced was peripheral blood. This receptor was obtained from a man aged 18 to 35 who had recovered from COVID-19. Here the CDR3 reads CASSLGDHQPQHF. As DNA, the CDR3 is TGTGCCAGCAGTTTAGGGGATCATCAGCCCCAGCATTTT.